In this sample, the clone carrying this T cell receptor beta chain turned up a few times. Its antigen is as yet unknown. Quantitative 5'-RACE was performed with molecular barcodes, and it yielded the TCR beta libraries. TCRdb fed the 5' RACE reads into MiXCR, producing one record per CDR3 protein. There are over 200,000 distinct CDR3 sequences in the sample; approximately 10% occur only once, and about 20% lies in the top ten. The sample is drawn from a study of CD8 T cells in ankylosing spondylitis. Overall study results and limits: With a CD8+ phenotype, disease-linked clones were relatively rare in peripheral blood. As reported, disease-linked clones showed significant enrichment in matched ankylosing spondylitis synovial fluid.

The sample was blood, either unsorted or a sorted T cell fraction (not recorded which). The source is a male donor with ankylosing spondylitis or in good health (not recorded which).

The CDR3 here is CASSPTGGSYGYTF. In DNA, the CDR3 is TGCGCCAGCAGCCCTACAGGGGGCTCCTATGGCTACACCTTC. The rearrangement links TRBV5-1 to TRBJ1-2; 9 bases fit TRBD1. The germline V gene encodes CDR1 SGHRS and CDR2 YFSETQ. J was trimmed by 4 bases and V by 4 bases; bases with no gene match: 5. The CDR3 loop spans 14 amino acids.